Presented here are 23 T cell receptor beta chains from one specimen sequenced in a study of response to subunit inactivated influenza vaccine. TCRdb re-derived calls from the RT-PCR reads in MiXCR, one entry per CDR3 protein. Among roughly 460,000 distinct CDR3 sequences listed, about a tenth were seen once. The sequencing here drew on PBMCs from blood, taken roughly 48 days after vaccination. All receptors derive from a man in his forties or fifties who received an inactivated influenza vaccine.

The chain is built from TRBV10-3 and TRBJ2-1; no firm D call. Germline CDR1 is ENHRY and CDR2 is SYGVKD. V lost 3 bases and J 0 bases, leaving 9 bases between the germline ends. CDR3 length equals 15 residues. In nucleotides, the CDR3 is TGTGCCATCAGTGACGCGACCAACTCCTACAATGAGCAGTTCTTC. Translation: CAISDATNSYNEQFF.

The chain carries TRBV7-9 and TRBJ2-3, with 7 bases identical to TRBD2. V dropped 3 bases and J dropped 4; count of bases not matched to a gene: 7. Germline values: CDR1 SEHNR, CDR2 FQNEAQ (reference sequence). The CDR3 loop spans 15 amino acids. The CDR3 spells CASSFGGSPSDTQYF. CDR3 DNA: TGTGCCAGCAGCTTTGGCGGGAGTCCCTCAGATACGCAGTATTTT.

The CDR3 region has the DNA TGCGCCAGCAGCTTGGCCGGGACAGCAAACTATGGCTACACCTTC. Translating it yields CASSLAGTANYGYTF. The V gene is TRBV5-1, the J gene TRBJ1-2; 7 nucleotides agree with TRBD1. Germline values: CDR1 SGHRS, CDR2 YFSETQ. This CDR3 region has 15 residues. Trimming took 0 bases from V and 2 from J; bases not matched to a gene: 4.

This clonotype was seen many times. The V call is TRBV6-2 or TRBV6-3, the J call TRBJ2-3; TRBD1 agrees at 7 bases. Trimming at V came to 6 bases and at J to 8 bases, leaving 5 bases not matched to a gene. Per the germline V gene, CDR1 is MNHEY and CDR2 is SVGEGT. The CDR3 has 12 amino acids. The CDR3 coding sequence is TGTGCCAGCAGCCTGGGACAGACTACGCAGTATTTT. This encodes CASSLGQTTQYF.

This clonotype was observed a few times. The gene calls are TRBV12-3 or TRBV12-4 and TRBJ2-1; 10 bases are shared with TRBD2. V trimming: 3 bases; J trimming: 14 bases; junction bases outside the gene matches: 19. The CDR3 consists of 17 residues. CDR3 sequence: CASSFQPLAGVSQEEFF. As DNA, the CDR3 is TGTGCCAGCAGTTTCCAACCTCTAGCGGGAGTCTCGCAAGAGGAGTTCTTC.

Only one count was recorded for this clonotype. A much larger clone lies one base from this, so it may be a read error. The chain is built from TRBV5-1 and TRBJ2-1, with 12 bases that match TRBD1. The CDR3 is made up of 15 amino acids. Germline V CDR1 and CDR2: SGHRS, YFSETQ. The CDR3 bases are TGCGCCAGCAGCTTAACCGGGACAGGGGGCAATGAGCAGTCCTTC. Protein product: CASSLTGTGGNEQSF.

This clonotype appeared a few times. The J gene is TRBJ2-7, the V gene TRBV12-3 or TRBV12-4, with D unresolved. Trimming pared 1 base from V and 4 bases from J, leaving 11 bases between. This CDR3 spans 14 amino acids. CDR3 DNA sequence: TGTGCCAGCAGTTTAGACAGTATTACGTACGAGCAGTACTTC. Its protein product is CASSLDSITYEQYF.

This clonotype was found many times. The rearrangement joins TRBV20-1 to TRBJ2-1; TRBD2 matches at 9 bases. The V gene end was trimmed by 0 bases and the J gene end by 8 bases; junction bases not matched to a gene: 8. Germline-derived CDR1 and CDR2 are DFQATT and SNEGSKA (reference sequence). The CDR3 has 15 residues. The CDR3 region is CSARDPAGGRDEQFF. The CDR3 DNA reads TGCAGTGCTAGAGATCCAGCGGGAGGTCGAGATGAGCAGTTCTTC.

This chain links TRBV3-1 with TRBJ2-7, with a weak D call TRBD2 (5 bases). CDR1 and CDR2 from the germline V gene are LGHDT and YNNKEL (reference sequence). V lost 4 bases to trimming and J lost 6 bases, with 13 bases between them. The CDR3 sequence is 13 residues long. The CDR3 nucleotides are TGTGCCAGCAGCCCCCGAGGGCGTGTCGAGCAGTACTTC. This codes for CASSPRGRVEQYF.

This clonotype was counted a few times. This chain links TRBV20-1 with TRBJ1-2, with 8 bases that match TRBD1. The CDR3 runs 16 residues. With V trimmed by 2 bases and J by 3 bases, 11 bases remained unmatched. Germline CDR1 and CDR2: DFQATT and SNEGSKA (reference sequence). DNA of the CDR3: TGCAGTGCTAGAATGAAGACAGGGGCAAATTACTATGGCTACACCTTC. It is translated as CSARMKTGANYYGYTF.

This clonotype came up a few times. The V call is TRBV20-1, the J call TRBJ2-7; D ambiguous. CDR1 DFQATT and CDR2 SNEGSKA come from the germline V gene (reference sequence). The CDR3 is 13 residues long. Trimming left V 5 bases short and J 6 bases short, with 17 bases between. In DNA, the CDR3 is TGCAGTGCTCTTAACATATATGGGTTCGAGCAGTACTTC. Protein product: CSALNIYGFEQYF.

This clonotype was observed many times. This chain uses TRBV10-3 with TRBJ2-7; D call uncertain. Germline CDR1 reads ENHRY; CDR2 reads SYGVKD. There are 12 residues in the CDR3. Trimming took off 0 bases at V and 4 bases at J, with 4 bases between the two ends. The CDR3 nucleotides are TGTGCCATCAGTGAGTCGAATTACGAGCAGTACTTC. This gives the protein CAISESNYEQYF.

This clonotype was observed many times. The chain couples TRBV5-6 to TRBJ2-7; D may be TRBD1 (5 bases). Germline values: CDR1 SGHDT, CDR2 YYEEEE. This CDR3 is 15 amino acids long. The V and J ends lost 5 bases and 3 bases respectively, with 18 bases between them. CDR3 bases: TGTGCCAGCAGTCCAGGGCTCGGCAGTTACTACGAGCAGTACTTC. This translates into CASSPGLGSYYEQYF.

The chain combines TRBV4-2 with TRBJ2-7; TRBD2 matches 9 bases. V was clipped by 0 bases and J by 4 bases; unmatched bases: 7. Germline assignment: CDR1 LGHNA and CDR2 YNFKEQ. This CDR3 comprises 16 residues. The CDR3: CASSQDGETSGYEQYF. The DNA of the CDR3 is TGTGCCAGCAGCCAAGATGGTGAGACTAGCGGTTACGAGCAGTACTTC.

This clonotype was observed many times. This chain uses TRBV5-1 with TRBJ2-5; possibly TRBD1 for D (7 bases). This CDR3 has 15 amino acids. Germline loops: CDR1 SGHRS, CDR2 YFSETQ. Trimming took off 0 bases at V and 0 bases at J, with 9 bases between the two ends. Here the CDR3 DNA reads TGCGCCAGCAGCTTGGCCAGGGGGGACCAAGAGACCCAGTACTTC. Protein product: CASSLARGDQETQYF.

This clonotype was picked up a small number of times. The junction departs from the called germline gene at one end, perhaps through a read error. The chain couples TRBV29-1 to TRBJ1-2, with a weak D call TRBD1 (6 bases). The CDR3 spans 12 residues. Germline V CDR1 and CDR2: SQVTM, ANQGSEA. The CDR3 DNA is TGCAGCGTTGAACCCCGGGCAGGGGCTTATTCCTTC. Amino acid sequence: CSVEPRAGAYSF.

The V call is TRBV12-3 or TRBV12-4, the J call TRBJ1-1; no definite D call. The ends were cut back, 6 bases at V and 1 base at J, with 18 bases in the middle. The CDR3 is 16 amino acids. CDR3 DNA: TGTGCCAGCAGCAGCGGCCCACGCCCAGGGAACACTGAAGCTTTCTTT. It specifies CASSSGPRPGNTEAFF.

The V gene is TRBV20-1, the J gene TRBJ1-5; D might be TRBD1 (6 bases). The ends were cut back, 7 bases at V and 6 bases at J, with 22 bases in the middle. This CDR3 contains 15 residues. Germline CDR1 reads DFQATT; CDR2 reads SNEGSKA (reference sequence). DNA of the CDR3: TGCAGTGTTAGTAAAGCAGGGGCGATGGGTCAGCCCCAGCATTTT. Its protein is CSVSKAGAMGQPQHF.

This clonotype was observed at least ten times. The genes are TRBV10-3 and TRBJ2-2; D is perhaps TRBD1 (6 bases). The CDR3 sequence is 16 residues long. The V gene's germline CDR1 is ENHRY and CDR2 SYGVKD. V was trimmed by 4 bases and J by 2 bases, leaving 14 bases between them. CDR3 coding DNA: TGTGCCATCAGTGGGACTTCGGGACAAAACACCGGGGAGCTGTTTTTT. Residues: CAISGTSGQNTGELFF.

This sequence joins TRBV6-2 or TRBV6-3 and TRBJ2-3; 8 bases are a match to TRBD2. The CDR3 runs to 15 residues. J lost 4 bases, V lost 4 bases, and 7 bases had no gene match. CDR1 and CDR2 (germline): MNHEY, SVGEGT. CDR3 region: CASSSAGGGADTQYF. The CDR3 DNA sequence: TGTGCCAGCAGTTCCGCGGGAGGAGGAGCAGATACGCAGTATTTT.

On this clonotype: One end of the junction is discordant with germline, which a read error may explain. V gene TRBV11-2 combines with J gene TRBJ2-1; D uncertain. The CDR3 has 15 amino acids. Germline CDR1 and CDR2: SGHAT and FQNNGV. CDR3 sequence (DNA): TGTGCCAGCCGCTTCGTCGGTCGAAGAAACAATGAGCAGTTCTTC. As protein: CASRFVGRRNNEQFF.

The chain joins TRBV9 to TRBJ2-5; 7 bases are shared with TRBD1. CDR1 and CDR2 from the germline V gene are SGDLS and YYNGEE. V was pared by 4 bases and J by 1 base, with 10 bases of the junction left unmatched. This CDR3 is built from 16 residues. The CDR3 coding sequence is TGTGCCAGCAGCAGAACCCCGGGACAGTCCCAAGAGACCCAGTACTTC. Protein: CASSRTPGQSQETQYF.

This clonotype occurred many times. The genes are TRBV5-5 and TRBJ2-7; 7 bases are a match to TRBD1. Looked up from germline, CDR1 is SGHKS and CDR2 is YYEKEE (reference sequence). The CDR3 is 14 amino acids. V was clipped by 5 bases and J by 7 bases; unmatched bases: 12. CDR3 protein: CASSPGTASGEQYF. The CDR3 region has the DNA TGTGCCAGCAGTCCCGGGACAGCGTCCGGAGAGCAGTACTTC.